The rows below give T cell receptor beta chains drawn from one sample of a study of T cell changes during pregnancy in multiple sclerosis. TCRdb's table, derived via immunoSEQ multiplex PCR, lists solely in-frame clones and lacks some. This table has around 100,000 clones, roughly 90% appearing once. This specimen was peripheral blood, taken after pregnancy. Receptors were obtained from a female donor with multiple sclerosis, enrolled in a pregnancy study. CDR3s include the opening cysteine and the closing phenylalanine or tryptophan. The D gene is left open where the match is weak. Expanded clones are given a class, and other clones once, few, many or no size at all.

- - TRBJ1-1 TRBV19 TGTGCCAGTAGTACCACCTCGAACAGAAACACTGAAGCTTTCTTT CASSTTSNRNTEAFF
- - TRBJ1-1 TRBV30 TGTGCCTGGAGTGTACATGGCTACACTGAAGCTTTCTTT CAWSVHGYTEAFF
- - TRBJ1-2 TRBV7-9 TGTGCCAGCAGCTTAGAACAGGGTTTTGGCTACACCTTC CASSLEQGFGYTF
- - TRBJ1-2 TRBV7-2 TGTGCCAGCAGCCCCCCGGGATCTCCTTTTAGATATGGCTACACCTTC CASSPPGSPFRYGYTF
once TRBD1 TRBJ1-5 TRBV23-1 TGCGCCAGCAGTCCTACTGGGGACAGCGATAGCAATCAGCCCCAGCATTTT CASSPTGDSDSNQPQHF
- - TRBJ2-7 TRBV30 TGTGCCTGGAGCGTAGGGCAGGGCGGCTACGAGCAGTACTTC CAWSVGQGGYEQYF
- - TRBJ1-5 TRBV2 TGTGCCAGCAGTGAAGATGGGCAGGCAGGGATTCAGCCCCAGCATTTT CASSEDGQAGIQPQHF
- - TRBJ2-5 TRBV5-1 TGCGCCAGCAGCCGTTGGACAGACCAAGAGACCCAGTACTTC CASSRWTDQETQYF
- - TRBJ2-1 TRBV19 TGTGCCAGTGGCCGCTGGGAGAGCTCCTACAATGAGCAGTTCTTC CASGRWESSYNEQFF
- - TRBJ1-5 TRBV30 TGTGCCTGGAGTGTGGCGGGGTCCCGACAGCCCCAGCATTTT CAWSVAGSRQPQHF
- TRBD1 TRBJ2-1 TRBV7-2 TGTGCCAGCAGTTTGGGACAGGGGACGTACAATGAGCAGTTCTTC CASSLGQGTYNEQFF
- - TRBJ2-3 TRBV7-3 TGTGCCAGCAGCCCATCAGGGACAGATACGCAGTATTTT CASSPSGTDTQYF
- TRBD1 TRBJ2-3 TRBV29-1 TGCAGCGTTGAAGACCGGCTGACAGGGACCACAGATACGCAGTATTTT CSVEDRLTGTTDTQYF